Listed here are 9 T cell receptor beta chains from one sample, sequenced in a study of monozygotic twins with inflammatory bowel disease. TCRdb derives one entry per CDR3 protein from the 5' RACE reads, leaving out DNA. This sample's table reports 350,000 to 550,000 distinct CDR3 sequences. Sequenced sample: blood. The origin of the receptors is a human donor with ulcerative colitis or Crohn's disease, or a healthy co-twin of an affected twin (not recorded which).

The genes are TRBV3-1 and TRBJ2-3; the D call from TCRdb, TRBD1, cannot be confirmed without DNA. There are 17 residues in the CDR3. CDR1 and CDR2 (germline): LGHDT, YNNKEL (reference sequence). CDR3 sequence reads: CASSQDLAGVSTDTQYF.

The rearrangement links TRBV4-1 to TRBJ2-3; TCRdb indicates TRBD2, and absent DNA this call remains unverified. Germline CDR1 and CDR2: MGHRA and YSYEKL. This CDR3 contains 17 residues. The CDR3 reads CASSQDPGTAVTDTQYF.

The genes are TRBV12-3 or TRBV12-4 and TRBJ2-2; TCRdb designates TRBD2, a call that cannot be tested without DNA. The CDR3 runs to 17 residues. The CDR3 spells CASSRVTSGANTGELFF.

The chain is built from TRBV6-9 and TRBJ2-1; as DNA is missing, the TRBD2 call by TCRdb cannot be tested. CDR1 MNHGY and CDR2 SVAAGI come from the germline V gene. CDR3 length: 17 residues. CDR3: CASSQYRLAGGPNEQFF.

V usage is TRBV29-1 and J usage is TRBJ2-2. This CDR3 region has 14 residues. Germline V gene lookup returns CDR1 SQVTM and CDR2 ANQGSEA. This CDR3 is CSVYVTANTGELFF.

The CDR3 spells CASSLLGDYSNQPQHF. The genes are TRBV5-6 and TRBJ1-5; lacking DNA, the TRBD1 call made by TCRdb goes unchecked. The V gene's germline CDR1 is SGHDT and CDR2 YYEEEE. The CDR3 has 16 amino acids.

The V call is TRBV12-3 or TRBV12-4, the J call TRBJ1-3; the D call from TCRdb, TRBD1, cannot be confirmed without DNA. The CDR3 is 15 residues long. CDR3 sequence: CASSFSGRLGNTIYF.

V usage is TRBV7-3 and J usage is TRBJ2-3; the TRBD1 assignment by TCRdb is unverifiable without DNA. The CDR3 has 13 amino acids. The V gene's germline CDR1 is SGHTA and CDR2 FQGTGA. CDR3 sequence reads: CASTGAYTDTQYF.

The rearrangement links TRBV6-2 or TRBV6-3 to TRBJ1-1; as DNA is missing, the TRBD1 call by TCRdb cannot be tested. The CDR3 is 14 residues long. The germline CDR1 and CDR2 sequences are MNHEY and SVGEGT. The chain's CDR3 is CASIFGTGNTEAFF.